The clone carrying this T cell receptor beta chain was counted a few times. Its antigen is unidentified. It was 5'RACE with constant-segment primers that produced the TCR alpha and TCR beta cDNA libraries, which carried sample barcodes and UMIs. TCRdb ran MiXCR on the 5' RACE reads and lists one entry per CDR3 protein. The table lists 200,000 to 250,000 distinct CDR3 sequences, just over 9.5% of them singletons. Germline V gene sequence: CDR1 LGHDT, CDR2 YNNKEL (reference sequence). The CDR3 extends over 13 amino acids. Trimming took off 5 bases at V and 2 bases at J, with 9 bases between the two ends. This entry is derived from a study of T-cell memory formation after mild COVID-19. Study-wide context: TCR clusters were mostly confined to one donor each. Broader study findings: SARS-CoV-2 specificity was not confirmed for second-wave clones peaking on day 37.

This rearrangement joins TRBV3-1 to TRBJ1-1; unclear D gene. The sample comprised PBMCs or a T cell subset sorted from them (not recorded which). The receptor was derived from a man younger than 35 who had mild COVID-19 (a few samples of this study predate the infection). Cell type and time point are not known. This chain's CDR3 is CASSWATNTEAFF. The CDR3 DNA reads TGTGCCAGCAGCTGGGCAACAAACACTGAAGCTTTCTTT.